Presented here are 25 T cell receptor beta chains from one specimen sequenced in a study of cytomegalovirus exposure and HLA in healthy donors. The PCR was carried out with 60 Vbeta primers and 13 Jbeta primers. Profiled with immunoSEQ multiplex PCR; TCRdb holds only in-frame clones, not every one. Of more than 80,000 clones listed, roughly 80% are singletons. Sequencing was performed on PBMCs. The receptors here all came from a man in his fifties in good health and CMV-seronegative.

The CDR3 loop reads CASSPDTRTNTEAFF. CDR3 bases: TGTGCCAGCAGCCCCGACACCCGTACGAACACTGAAGCTTTCTTT. J is TRBJ1-1 and V is TRBV7-9; D gene ambiguous. The germline CDR1 and CDR2 sequences are SEHNR and FQNEAQ (reference sequence). Trimming left V 5 bases short and J 1 base short, with 14 bases between. This CDR3 has 15 residues.

The chain has TRBV7-2 and TRBJ2-5; D is perhaps TRBD2 (6 bases). The V end was cut by 0 bases, the J end by 7 bases, with 15 bases between. Germline V lookup: CDR1 SGHTA, CDR2 FQGNSA. The CDR3 has 15 residues. The CDR3 sequence is CASSLAAGPSGTQYF. CDR3 DNA: TGTGCCAGCAGCTTAGCGGCGGGGCCAAGCGGGACCCAGTACTTC.

Worth noting for this clone: The junction and the germline gene differ at one end; a read error may be behind it. V usage is TRBV6-1 and J usage is TRBJ2-7; 7 bases agree with TRBD1. The CDR3 runs 14 residues. Germline CDR1 MNHNS, CDR2 SASEGT. The CDR3 loop is CASSLGQFLYGQYF. CDR3 nucleotide sequence: TGTGCCAGCAGTCTGGGACAGTTCCTATACGGGCAGTACTTC.

V and J are TRBV10-1 and TRBJ2-1; 9 nucleotides match TRBD1. Germline CDR1 is WNHNN and CDR2 is SYGVQD (reference sequence). The CDR3 has 14 amino acids. Germline trimming cut 6 bases from V and 7 bases from J; bases unmatched to any gene: 7. The DNA for the CDR3 is TGCGCCAGCAGCCGGACAGGGGTTGAAAATGAGCAGTTCTTC. Its translation: CASSRTGVENEQFF.

There are a few counts of this clone. The V call is TRBV5-6, the J call TRBJ2-5; 9 bases line up with TRBD1. CDR1 and CDR2 (germline): SGHDT, YYEEEE. The junction had 9 bases not matched to a gene; V was cut back by 4 bases and J by 5 bases. The CDR3 extends over 15 amino acids. CDR3 bases: TGTGCCAGCAGCCCTGACAGGGGGGTCTTGGAGACCCAGTACTTC. It is translated as CASSPDRGVLETQYF.

This clone was picked up a small number of times. The chain uses TRBV2 and TRBJ1-1, with 8 positions matching TRBD1. The germline gives CDR1 SNHLY, CDR2 FYNNEI. The CDR3 consists of 13 residues. The J segment lost 8 bases and the V segment lost 6 bases, leaving 8 bases of the junction unmatched. Here the CDR3 DNA reads TGTGCCAGCAGCCTCACCACAGGGGGGGAAGCTTTCTTT. Translated: CASSLTTGGEAFF.

The chain recombines TRBV30 with TRBJ1-1; D is undetermined. CDR1 and CDR2 (germline): GTSNPN, SVGIG (reference sequence). CDR3 length: 11 residues. The CDR3 nucleotides read TGTGCTCGGTCCGGGGACACTGAAGCTTTCTTT. This gives the protein CARSGDTEAFF.

V is TRBV18 and J is TRBJ1-5, with D unclear. Between the trimmed V and J ends, which lost 3 bases and 3 bases, there was a span of 9 bases. Germline V gene data show CDR1 as KGHSH and CDR2 as LQKENI. The CDR3 is 14 amino acids. This chain's CDR3 is CASSPLDSNQPQHF. The CDR3 DNA reads as TGTGCCAGCTCACCTTTGGACTCCAATCAGCCCCAGCATTTT.

The CDR3 loop is CASSGTAQETQYF. The CDR3 nucleotides read TGCGCCAGCAGTGGGACAGCACAAGAGACCCAGTACTTC. The V and J genes are TRBV10-2 and TRBJ2-5, with a weak D call TRBD1 (6 bases). Per the germline V gene, CDR1 is WSHSY and CDR2 is SAAADI. The CDR3 is made up of 13 amino acids. Trimming cost V 4 bases and J 2 bases, with 8 bases left between them.

The chain joins TRBV5-4 to TRBJ2-2; TRBD2 might be the D (6 bases). V was shortened by 6 bases and J by 1 base, with 10 bases between the two germline ends. Germline V lookup: CDR1 SGHNT, CDR2 YYREEE (reference sequence). This CDR3 spans 14 amino acids. The CDR3 nucleotides are TGTGCCAGCAACCCAGCGGGGAACACCGGGGAGCTGTTTTTT. As protein: CASNPAGNTGELFF.

This clone was picked up one time. The V and J genes are TRBV14 and TRBJ2-7; 8 bases line up with TRBD1. CDR3 length: 14 residues. Unmatched junction bases numbered 11, after V lost 1 base and J lost 12 bases. Germline values: CDR1 SGHDN, CDR2 FVKESK. The CDR3 here is CASSQGTGYIPGYF. CDR3 DNA: TGTGCCAGCAGCCAAGGGACAGGGTACATACCCGGGTACTTC.

This clone was counted between two and nine times. The chain recombines TRBV30 with TRBJ2-5; a possible D gene is TRBD2 (6 bases). V was clipped by 2 bases and J by 2 bases, with 12 bases between them. Germline CDR1 GTSNPN, CDR2 SVGIG (reference sequence). This CDR3 has 14 residues. CDR3 DNA sequence: TGTGCCTGGAGTCGGGGGAAAGGACAAGAGACCCAGTACTTC. Translation gives CAWSRGKGQETQYF.

The chain employs TRBV7-6 and TRBJ2-3; 11 nucleotides agree with TRBD2. This CDR3 comprises 17 residues. V was clipped by 1 base and J by 4 bases; unmatched bases: 7. The germline V gene encodes CDR1 SGHVS and CDR2 FNYEAQ. The DNA for the CDR3 is TGTGCCAGCAGCTTAGGGGCTAGCGGGGGGCCATCAGATACGCAGTATTTT. It codes for CASSLGASGGPSDTQYF.

The gene calls are TRBV7-3 and TRBJ2-1; perhaps TRBD2 as D (5 bases). In germline, CDR1 is SGHTA, CDR2 FQGTGA. The CDR3 runs to 14 residues. Deletions cut 4 bases from V and 3 bases from J, with 10 bases between. The CDR3 protein is CASSSPGNYNEQFF. The CDR3 DNA follows: TGTGCCAGCAGCTCGCCCGGGAACTACAATGAGCAGTTCTTC.

This chain joins TRBV5-1 and TRBJ2-1; TRBD1 matches 11 bases. Per the germline V gene, CDR1 is SGHRS and CDR2 is YFSETQ. With V trimmed by 4 bases and J by 8 bases, 11 bases remained unmatched. This CDR3 has 16 residues. CDR3 residues: CASSKGQGATGDEQFF. The DNA for the CDR3 is TGCGCCAGCAGCAAAGGACAGGGGGCGACTGGGGATGAGCAGTTCTTC.

This chain joins TRBV5-1 and TRBJ1-1; 7 nucleotides line up with TRBD1. Per the germline V gene, CDR1 is SGHRS and CDR2 is YFSETQ. This CDR3 is built from 13 residues. The trim removed 3 bases at V and 3 bases at J, leaving 2 bases unmatched. CDR3 DNA: TGCGCCAGCAGCTCGACAGGGTACACTGAAGCTTTCTTT. Translation: CASSSTGYTEAFF.

The gene calls are TRBV5-4 and TRBJ1-2; the D gene is possibly TRBD1 (6 bases). Germline-derived CDR1 and CDR2 are SGHNT and YYREEE (reference sequence). V lost 8 bases and J lost 7, with 18 bases in between. CDR3 length: 13 residues. In nucleotides, the CDR3 is TGTGCCAGTAAGGACAGCAGTTTCGGTGGCTACACCTTC. Amino acids: CASKDSSFGGYTF. Together with reference TRBV5-4 and TRBJ1-2, the CDR3 gives the full variable domain: ETGVTQSPTHLIKTRGQQVTLRCSSQSGHNTVSWYQQALGQGPQFIFQYYREEENGRGNFPPRFSGLQFPNYSSELNVNALELDDSALYLCASKDSSFGGYTFGSGTRLTVV.

In the case of this clone: At one of its ends the junction is not consistent with the germline gene, which may arise from a read error. The rearrangement uses TRBV10-3 and TRBJ2-3; possible D gene TRBD1, 5 bases. The CDR3 runs 10 residues. The germline gives CDR1 ENHRY, CDR2 SYGVKD. The CDR3 here is CAISESIQGF. The CDR3 bases are TGTGCCATCAGTGAGTCGATTCAGGGCTTT.

This clone was detected a few times. The J gene is TRBJ2-3, the V gene TRBV5-1, with 8 positions matching TRBD1. After removal of 7 bases from V and 4 bases from J, the junction contained 8 bases not matched to a gene. The CDR3 is made up of 14 amino acids. Per the germline V gene, CDR1 is SGHRS and CDR2 is YFSETQ. The CDR3 region is CASRKGQEADTQYF. The CDR3 bases are TGCGCCAGCCGAAAGGGACAGGAAGCAGATACGCAGTATTTT.

This clone has just one count. This chain joins TRBV4-3 and TRBJ2-1; the match to TRBD1 covers 9 bases. Looked up from germline, CDR1 is LGHNA and CDR2 is YSLEER. The V segment lost 1 base and the J segment 4 bases; nucleotides outside the gene matches: 2. The CDR3 spans 15 residues. The CDR3 bases are TGCGCCAGCAGCCAAGGGGACAGGGTATACAATGAGCAGTTCTTC. Translated: CASSQGDRVYNEQFF.

This clone was counted only a few times. This chain connects TRBV9 to TRBJ1-1; D is ambiguous. The V end was cut by 3 bases, the J end by 7 bases, with 16 bases between. The germline V gene has CDR1 SGDLS and CDR2 YYNGEE. CDR3 size: 14 residues. The chain's CDR3 is CASSAQARPFEAFF. Here the CDR3 DNA reads TGTGCCAGCAGCGCCCAGGCCCGTCCCTTTGAAGCTTTCTTT. The complete variable domain, with remaining parts taken from reference TRBV9 and TRBJ1-1, reads DSGVTQTPKHLITATGQRVTLRCSPRSGDLSVYWYQQSLDQGLQFLIQYYNGEERAKGNILERFSAQQFPDLHSELNLSSLELGDSALYFCASSAQARPFEAFFGQGTRLTVV.

V gene TRBV9 combines with J gene TRBJ2-2; 8 bases fit TRBD1. Germline CDR1 SGDLS, CDR2 YYNGEE. After removal of 5 bases from V and 3 bases from J, the junction contained 3 bases not matched to a gene. CDR3 length: 14 residues. The CDR3 region has the DNA TGTGCCAGCAGAAAGGGACAGGACACCGGGGAGCTGTTTTTT. Encoded protein: CASRKGQDTGELFF.

The genes are TRBV18 and TRBJ2-5; possible D gene TRBD1, 5 bases. From germline, CDR1 is KGHSH and CDR2 LQKENI. The CDR3 runs to 15 residues. V was pared by 0 bases and J by 1 base, with 9 bases between. For the CDR3, the DNA is TGTGCCAGCTCACCACCTGAGACAGTCCAAGAGACCCAGTACTTC. It translates to CASSPPETVQETQYF.

V usage is TRBV11-2 and J usage is TRBJ1-2; no clear D gene. Trimming pared 5 bases from V and 4 bases from J, leaving 17 bases between. Looked up from germline, CDR1 is SGHAT and CDR2 is FQNNGV. This CDR3 is built from 15 residues. CDR3 in DNA: TGTGCCAGCAGCCCAGAAGGGAGAAGGGTCTATGGCTACACCTTC. Residues: CASSPEGRRVYGYTF.

The genes are TRBV5-1 and TRBJ2-7, with 10 bases identical to TRBD1. The CDR3 totals 15 residues. From germline, CDR1 is SGHRS and CDR2 YFSETQ. J lost 0 bases, V lost 4 bases, and 4 bases had no gene match. For the CDR3, the DNA is TGCGCCAGCAGCCCTCGGACAGGGGGCTCCTACGAGCAGTACTTC. Its protein product is CASSPRTGGSYEQYF. Looking up the rest from reference TRBV5-1 and TRBJ2-7 gives the full variable domain: KAGVTQTPRYLIKTRGQQVTLSCSPISGHRSVSWYQQTPGQGLQFLFEYFSETQRNKGNFPGRFSGRQFSNSRSEMNVSTLELGDSALYLCASSPRTGGSYEQYFGPGTRLTVT.